A single sample is the source of the 27 T cell receptor beta chains below, sequenced in a study of blood T cell repertoires in COVID-19. The protocol was immunoSEQ multiplex PCR, while the TCRdb copy is restricted to in-frame clones and leaves out a portion. The sample has around 140,000 clones; around 84% are singletons. The sample taken for sequencing was PBMCs or T cells enriched from blood (not recorded which). These receptors came from a man in his forties with acute COVID-19.

V is TRBV27 and J is TRBJ1-2; tentatively, D is TRBD1 (5 bases). The germline V and J ends were trimmed by 2 bases and 9 bases, with 13 bases remaining between them. Per the germline V gene, CDR1 is MNHEY and CDR2 is SMNVEV (reference sequence). The CDR3 loop spans 13 amino acids. Written as DNA, the CDR3 is TGTGCCAGCAGTTTAAGGCAGGGTTTAAGCTACACCTTC. It translates to CASSLRQGLSYTF.

In this sample, this clone turned up a few times. The rearrangement links TRBV5-1 to TRBJ2-5, with D maybe TRBD1 (5 bases). V shed 0 bases and J shed 1 base, with 13 bases lying between them. The CDR3 runs to 16 residues. Per the germline V gene, CDR1 is SGHRS and CDR2 is YFSETQ. The CDR3 spells CASSLAKGQGQETQYF. The CDR3 DNA sequence: TGCGCCAGCAGCTTGGCCAAGGGCCAGGGCCAAGAGACCCAGTACTTC.

The genes are TRBV6-4 and TRBJ2-2, with TRBD2 matching over 12 bases. The length of the CDR3 is 15 residues. J lost 5 bases, V lost 5 bases, and 3 bases had no gene match. Per germline, CDR1 MRHNA and CDR2 SNTAGT. The CDR3 nucleotides read TGTGCCAGCAGTCTAGCGGGGGGGCCGACCGGGGAGCTGTTTTTT. Encoded protein: CASSLAGGPTGELFF.

The chain has TRBV7-2 and TRBJ2-1, with TRBD2 matching 7 bases. Looked up from germline, CDR1 is SGHTA and CDR2 is FQGNSA. Trimming took 5 bases from V and 1 from J; bases not matched to a gene: 5. CDR3 size: 15 residues. The CDR3 region is CASSPHSGSYNEQFF. The CDR3 DNA is TGTGCCAGCAGCCCGCATAGCGGGTCCTACAATGAGCAGTTCTTC. Using reference TRBV7-2 and TRBJ2-1 for the parts outside the CDR3, the full variable domain is GAGVSQSPSNKVTEKGKDVELRCDPISGHTALYWYRQSLGQGLEFLIYFQGNSAPDKSGLPSDRFSAERTGGSVSTLTIQRTQQEDSAVYLCASSPHSGSYNEQFFGPGTRLTVL.

CDR3 DNA sequence: TGTGCCACCAGTGATTTGCAGGAAGGGCCGGGTAGCGGGAGGAGAGATACGCAGTATTTT. It translates to CATSDLQEGPGSGRRDTQYF. The V gene is TRBV24-1, the J gene TRBJ2-3; 10 bases map to TRBD2. The CDR3 is 20 residues long. Germline values: CDR1 KGHDR, CDR2 SFDVKD. Trimming took 0 bases from V and 5 from J; bases not matched to a gene: 16.

CDR3 coding DNA: TGTGCCAGTAGTATAGAAACAGGGGGTCATTTCAGCACAGATACGCAGTATTTT. This translates into CASSIETGGHFSTDTQYF. The genes are TRBV19 and TRBJ2-3, with 8 nucleotides matching TRBD1. V was pared by 0 bases and J by 0 bases, with 8 bases of the junction left unmatched. Germline V CDR1 and CDR2: LNHDA, SQIVND (reference sequence). CDR3 length equals 18 residues.

V and J are TRBV6-5 and TRBJ1-5; D gene unclear. The CDR3 extends over 14 amino acids. V was trimmed by 6 bases and J by 0 bases, leaving 9 bases between them. The germline CDR1 and CDR2 sequences are MNHEY and SVGAGI. The CDR3 DNA follows: TGTGCCAGCAGGGGAGATCTTAGCAATCAGCCCCAGCATTTT. Amino acid sequence: CASRGDLSNQPQHF.

The rearrangement links TRBV5-6 to TRBJ2-1; 12 bases line up with TRBD2. Germline V lookup: CDR1 SGHDT, CDR2 YYEEEE. CDR3 size: 15 residues. V lost 2 bases to trimming and J lost 4 bases; unmatched junction nucleotides: 1. CDR3 loop: CASSFGLAGYNEQFF. The CDR3, as DNA: TGTGCCAGCAGCTTCGGACTAGCGGGGTACAATGAGCAGTTCTTC.

There are a few counts of this clone. This chain joins TRBV12-2 and TRBJ1-5. TRBV12-2 is marked as a pseudogene. The CDR3 length is 14 residues. CDR3 sequence (DNA): TGTGCAAGTCGCTTAGGGGAGGTAAATCAGCCCCAGCATTTT. Protein sequence: CASRLGEVNQPQHF.

The genes are TRBV2 and TRBJ1-5, with 7 nucleotides matching TRBD1. Looked up from germline, CDR1 is SNHLY and CDR2 is FYNNEI. CDR3 length: 15 amino acids. J was trimmed by 1 base and V by 10 bases; bases with no gene match: 10. The CDR3 bases are TGTGCCACCATATTATCGACAGGGAGCAATCAGCCCCAGCATTTT. This codes for CATILSTGSNQPQHF.

The V and J genes are TRBV5-6 and TRBJ2-7; D gene unclear. Germline CDR1 and CDR2: SGHDT and YYEEEE. V was clipped by 0 bases and J by 1 base, with 8 bases between them. The CDR3 totals 14 residues. The CDR3 loop is CASSLVTVSYEQYF. DNA of the CDR3: TGTGCCAGCAGCTTGGTCACGGTGTCCTACGAGCAGTACTTC.

This chain connects TRBV9 to TRBJ2-3; 9 bases map to TRBD2. The V and J ends lost 0 bases and 9 bases, in that order; junction bases with no gene match: 14. There are 17 residues in the CDR3. Germline V lookup: CDR1 SGDLS, CDR2 YYNGEE. In DNA form, the CDR3 reads TGTGCCAGCAGCGTAGGGGCTAGCGGGACATTTAGGGGCACGCAGTATTTT. This codes for CASSVGASGTFRGTQYF.

This chain joins TRBV10-3 and TRBJ2-1; 10 bases match TRBD2. The V and J ends lost 3 bases and 2 bases, in that order; junction bases with no gene match: 4. The CDR3 is made up of 16 amino acids. Germline CDR1 and CDR2: ENHRY and SYGVKD. The CDR3 sequence: CAISDSTSGAYNEQFF. The CDR3, as DNA: TGTGCCATCAGTGATTCTACTAGCGGGGCCTACAATGAGCAGTTCTTC.

The rearrangement joins TRBV19 to TRBJ2-1, with a possible D match to TRBD1 (7 bases). The CDR3 consists of 17 residues. Germline V gene data show CDR1 as LNHDA and CDR2 as SQIVND (reference sequence). Trimming removed 4 bases from V and 6 bases from J, with 22 bases in between. CDR3 protein: CASSTYGGQSWINEQFF. For the CDR3, the DNA is TGTGCCAGTAGTACCTACGGGGGACAGAGTTGGATCAATGAGCAGTTCTTC.

The chain recombines TRBV5-6 with TRBJ2-1; D is unresolved. The CDR3 totals 13 residues. Germline values: CDR1 SGHDT, CDR2 YYEEEE. The V and J ends lost 0 bases and 6 bases respectively, with 7 bases between them. The DNA of the CDR3 is TGTGCCAGCAGCTTGGTTAGCAGCAATGAGCAGTTCTTC. Translating gives CASSLVSSNEQFF.

In its sample, this clone was seen a few times. V and J are TRBV4-2 and TRBJ2-5, with D possibly being TRBD2 (5 bases). V was clipped by 0 bases and J by 3 bases, with 11 bases between them. CDR1 and CDR2 (germline): LGHNA, YNFKEQ. The CDR3 length is 15 residues. This CDR3 reads CASSQDTRREETQYF. The CDR3 DNA sequence: TGTGCCAGCAGCCAAGATACCCGGCGGGAAGAGACCCAGTACTTC.

The chain couples TRBV2 to TRBJ2-2; D might be TRBD2 (6 bases). V gave up 7 bases and J gave up 1 base, with 13 bases separating them. CDR1 is SNHLY, CDR2 FYNNEI, per germline. CDR3 length: 15 amino acids. The DNA for the CDR3 is TGTGCCAGCACCTCGACTAGGGGGAACACCGGGGAGCTGTTTTTT. Encoded protein: CASTSTRGNTGELFF.

This clone is a singleton in its sample. The rearrangement links TRBV9 to TRBJ2-2; 13 bases match TRBD2. Germline values: CDR1 SGDLS, CDR2 YYNGEE. V lost 0 bases to trimming and J lost 2 bases; unmatched junction nucleotides: 7. The CDR3 spans 19 residues. In DNA, the CDR3 is TGTGCCAGCAGCGTAGAACTAGCGGGAGGGTTTAGTAACACCGGGGAGCTGTTTTTT. It translates to CASSVELAGGFSNTGELFF.

This clone appeared a single time. V usage is TRBV6-6 and J usage is TRBJ2-1, with 7 positions matching TRBD2. V shed 4 bases and J 15 bases; nucleotides not matched to a gene: 12. The CDR3 is made up of 13 amino acids. CDR1 is MNHNY, CDR2 SVGAGI, per germline (reference sequence). In nucleotides, the CDR3 is TGTGCCAGCAGTTCCCTGGGAAGCGGGGTAGTGTTCTTC. It translates to CASSSLGSGVVFF.

DNA of the CDR3: TGTGCCAGCAGCTTCCCTTTAGCGGGGGGCCTCTCCTACTACAATGAGCAGTTCTTC. It codes for CASSFPLAGGLSYYNEQFF. The chain joins TRBV11-3 to TRBJ2-1; 10 nucleotides align to TRBD2. V trimming: 3 bases; J trimming: 3 bases; junction bases outside the gene matches: 14. This CDR3 has 19 amino acids. Germline V gene sequence: CDR1 SGHNT, CDR2 YENEEA.

CDR3 protein: CASSQTTGEGNIQYF. The CDR3 DNA sequence: TGTGCCAGCAGCCAAACGACAGGGGAGGGGAACATTCAGTACTTC. The chain couples TRBV3-1 (or the pseudogene TRBV3-2) to TRBJ2-4; possible D gene TRBD1, 8 bases. The CDR3 extends over 15 amino acids. CDR1 LGHDT and CDR2 YNNKEL come from the germline V gene (reference sequence). Trimming shortened V by 2 bases and J by 7 bases, and 15 bases separated the two germline ends.

The rearrangement uses TRBV28 and TRBJ2-2, with TRBD2 matching over 14 bases. Trimming cost V 11 bases and J 2 bases; bases outside gene matches: 10. CDR3 length: 17 residues. In germline, CDR1 is MDHEN, CDR2 SYDVKM. For the CDR3, the DNA is TGTGCCGTACAGGGACTAGCGGGAGTAACAAACACCGGGGAGCTGTTTTTT. This sequence encodes CAVQGLAGVTNTGELFF. Using reference TRBV28 and TRBJ2-2 for the parts outside the CDR3, the full variable domain is DVKVTQSSRYLVKRTGEKVFLECVQDMDHENMFWYRQDPGLGLRLIYFSYDVKMKEKGDIPEGYSVSREKKERFSLILESASTNQTSMYLCAVQGLAGVTNTGELFFGEGSRLTVL.

V usage is TRBV2 and J usage is TRBJ2-1, with TRBD2 as a possible D gene (5 bases). V was clipped by 7 bases and J by 3 bases, with 10 bases between them. Germline CDR1 reads SNHLY; CDR2 reads FYNNEI. The CDR3 has 13 amino acids. CDR3 coding DNA: TGTGCCAGCAAAGCCGGGGTCTACAATGAGCAGTTCTTC. This encodes CASKAGVYNEQFF. Combining the CDR3 with reference TRBV2 and TRBJ2-1 gives the whole variable domain EPEVTQTPSHQVTQMGQEVILRCVPISNHLYFYWYRQILGQKVEFLVSFYNNEISEKSEIFDDQFSVERPDGSNFTLKIRSTKLEDSAMYFCASKAGVYNEQFFGPGTRLTVL.

The chain links TRBV6-5 to TRBJ2-1, with 9 positions matching TRBD2. Trimming removed 3 bases from V and 9 bases from J; junction bases left unmatched: 9. CDR1 is MNHEY and CDR2 is SVGAGI in the germline V gene. The CDR3 is made up of 15 amino acids. The CDR3 protein is CASSYKGPAGGEQFF. CDR3 in DNA: TGTGCCAGCAGTTATAAGGGTCCAGCGGGAGGTGAGCAGTTCTTC.

The chain recombines TRBV9 with TRBJ2-3, with 14 positions matching TRBD2. From germline, CDR1 is SGDLS and CDR2 YYNGEE. V lost 3 bases, J lost 5 bases, and 8 bases stayed unmatched. The CDR3 sequence is 17 residues long. CDR3 bases: TGTGCCAGCAGCGACCCGACTAGCGGGAGGGCGGTAGATACGCAGTATTTT. Amino acids: CASSDPTSGRAVDTQYF.

The chain links TRBV27 to TRBJ1-5; TRBD1 might be the D (6 bases). The CDR3 sequence is 15 residues long. CDR1 and CDR2 from the germline V gene are MNHEY and SMNVEV (reference sequence). Trimming removed 5 bases from V and 5 bases from J, with 16 bases in between. In nucleotides, the CDR3 is TGTGCCAGCAGTATGGGTCCCAGGGGTTATCAGCCCCAGCATTTT. Its protein is CASSMGPRGYQPQHF.

J is TRBJ2-2 and V is TRBV3-1 (or the pseudogene TRBV3-2); TRBD1 aligns across 11 bases. The junction had 2 bases not matched to a gene; V was cut back by 2 bases and J by 6 bases. From germline, CDR1 is LGHDT and CDR2 YNNKEL (reference sequence). The CDR3 loop spans 15 amino acids. CDR3 DNA sequence: TGTGCCAGCAGCCAACCGGGACAGGGGGCCGGGGAGCTGTTTTTT. Amino acid sequence: CASSQPGQGAGELFF.